This T cell receptor beta chain was captured in a study of OX40 agonist ivuxolimab in advanced cancers. Looking at the study overall: Among those treated, three patients had partial responses, one with hepatocellular carcinoma and two with cutaneous melanoma.

The germline CDR1 and CDR2 sequences are SGDLS and YYNGEE. V shed 4 bases and J shed 0 bases, with 7 bases lying between them. CDR3 length: 13 residues. Samples of blood were obtained at baseline, on cycle 4 day 1, and on cycle 7 day 1. Assay: immunoSEQ multiplex PCR; the TCRdb copy retains only in-frame clones and omits some. The profile shows 50,000 to 60,000 clones, about four fifths of them singletons. The receptor was derived from an adult with an advanced solid tumor such as melanoma, head and neck, liver or kidney cancer. V is TRBV9 and J is TRBJ1-1, with a tentative D call TRBD1 (5 bases). The input for sequencing was CD4+ or CD8+ T cells sorted from blood, taken in a trial of the OX40 agonist ivuxolimab. The CDR3 protein is CASSPTVNTEAFF. The CDR3 nucleotides read TGTGCCAGCAGCCCGACAGTGAACACTGAAGCTTTCTTT. Filled out from reference TRBV9 and TRBJ1-1, the complete variable domain reads DSGVTQTPKHLITATGQRVTLRCSPRSGDLSVYWYQQSLDQGLQFLIQYYNGEERAKGNILERFSAQQFPDLHSELNLSSLELGDSALYFCASSPTVNTEAFFGQGTRLTVV.